This TCR beta chain stems from a study of shared clonotypes between healthy human individuals. CDR1 and CDR2 (germline): SGHTA, FQGTGA. The CDR3 totals 14 residues. V dropped 3 bases and J dropped 2 bases, with 10 bases sitting between them. Sequenced by immunoSEQ multiplex PCR; TCRdb stores in-frame clones only, minus some. This repertoire shows 850,000 to 1,200,000 clones, about 76% found once; its top ten account for roughly 1.4%. General study points: A handful of donors shared approximately 5% of their naive CD4 clonotypes.

As for this clone: Its antigen is unknown.

The chain couples TRBV7-3 to TRBJ1-1; D is possibly TRBD1 (6 bases). This TCR was recovered from a man aged 18 to 35 in good health. The sequencing input was memory CD4+ T cells sorted from blood. The subset is: CD45RA-negative fraction. The CDR3 DNA is TGTGCCAGCAGCTTGAACAGGGAAAACACTGAAGCTTTCTTT. It specifies CASSLNRENTEAFF.